This TCR beta chain was observed in a study of radiation and T cells in renal cell carcinoma. Generated by immunoSEQ multiplex PCR, the TCRdb table keeps only in-frame clones and is missing some. The table has approximately 140,000 clones, 88% seen once. Documented time point: baseline pretreatment blood. Documented treatment: 15 Gy SBRT to primary tumor, nephrectomy 4 weeks later. This clone was seen only a few times. The receptor was isolated from a woman aged 65 to 85 with renal cell carcinoma. The sequenced sample was blood, obtained from a patient whose treatment included radiotherapy and nephrectomy.

CDR3 coding DNA: TGTGCCAGCAGCAGAAACCAGACGCCCACCCTCCACTTT. Translated: CASSRNQTPTLHF. This chain uses TRBV6-1 with TRBJ1-6, with no clear D. This CDR3 comprises 13 residues. From germline, CDR1 is MNHNS and CDR2 SASEGT. Trimming stripped 6 bases from V and 14 bases from J, with 17 bases between.